This TCR beta chain was sequenced during a study of blood T cells in healthy people across ages. Study results and caveats: Diversity was higher, and naive CD4+ cells more numerous, in long-lived donors than in aged donors.

A few counts support this clonotype. Antigen specificity is unknown. A sample-barcoded 5' primer and a J-beta primer mix were used in a second PCR of roughly 7 to 12 cycles. Each CDR3 protein is one row after TCRdb ran MiXCR on the 5' RACE reads. The sample has 600,000 or so distinct CDR3 sequences, about 28% seen once. Germline CDR1 and CDR2: LGHDT and YNNKEL (reference sequence). The CDR3 has 16 amino acids. With 3 bases clipped from V and 2 bases from J, the junction kept 9 bases outside the gene matches. Sequencing was performed on blood. The clonotype comes from a woman older than 75 in good health. This chain links TRBV3-1 with TRBJ1-2, with 7 bases identical to TRBD1. CDR3 sequence (DNA): TGTGCCAGCAGCCAGAAACTCGGGACAGCCAACTATGGCTACACCTTC. As protein: CASSQKLGTANYGYTF.